This TCR beta chain was obtained from a study of cytomegalovirus exposure and HLA in healthy donors (dated 2017 in TCRdb). Background on the whole study: The 650 to 800 repertoires of the first cohort and the 95 to 150 validation repertoires were produced on the same platform, according to a later analysis. In addition to the first cohort of 650 to 800 subjects, a separate validation cohort of 100 to 150 different subjects was used. The aim of the study was to test whether cataloging public T cell receptors could identify signatures of past pathogen exposure. High-throughput TCR immunosequencing, statistical association of individual TCRs with disease status, and machine learning were combined to predict cytomegalovirus infection status.

To prepare the library, the immunoSEQ multiplex PCR assay was applied. Per the original workflow: To diagnose cytomegalovirus status from the catalog of TCR beta chain sequences, a statistical classification framework was built. Held by TCRdb, this immuneACCESS table contains in-frame sequences only and omits some clones. Under half of the omission traces to an unresolved V gene where checked; the cause of the rest is unknown. The V and J calls and the clone size are those of that table, but D and trimming were determined from the DNA. This sample lists tens of thousands of clones; 94% were detected once. Jointly, the top ten make up about 3.5% of the sample. General conclusions and limits of the study: A later analysis had no HLA typing for the validation cohort, so co-occurrence there was scored across all 110 or so repertoires. In the study, 150 to 200 TCR beta chains were listed as associated with cytomegalovirus. Most TCR sequences were observed very rarely across donors, whereas some public TCRs were present in many individuals. Of the cluster scores, 90% to 95% were above 0 in a later analysis, which found that TCRs clustered in the first cohort also tended to co-occur in the 95 to 150 validation repertoires. According to the authors, the approach could potentially be generalized to other disease states and immunological phenotypes. In vitro tests confirmed that a few of the cytomegalovirus-associated TCR beta chains recognize cytomegalovirus antigens. Cytomegalovirus status was reported to be diagnosed by the classifier with high specificity and sensitivity in both the original and validation cohorts.

Note on this clone: Its recognized antigen is unknown. One base away there is no much larger clone; base qualities are not given.

Separate from the approximately 700-subject first cohort, the validation cohort of 90 to 150 subjects was the group to which the donors belonged. The CDR3 runs 16 residues from the cysteine to the phenylalanine. Kept here is only the CDR3 DNA, which spans 48 bases and is read in frame from base 1. Relative to germline, V is 1 base shorter and J is 5 bases shorter, with 17 bases between their ends. CDR1 and CDR2, looked up from the germline V gene, are LGHNA and YSLEER. Sequencing used PBMCs. This TCR was recovered from a woman aged 18-35 years in good health and CMV-seropositive. Recombination joined TRBV4-3 with TRBJ1-1, and TRBD1 may be the D gene, going by 5 matching bases. The CDR3 reads CASSQAPIGGGTEAFF. The base sequence is TGCGCCAGCAGCCAAGCTCCTATCGGGGGGGGAACTGAAGCTTTCTTT.